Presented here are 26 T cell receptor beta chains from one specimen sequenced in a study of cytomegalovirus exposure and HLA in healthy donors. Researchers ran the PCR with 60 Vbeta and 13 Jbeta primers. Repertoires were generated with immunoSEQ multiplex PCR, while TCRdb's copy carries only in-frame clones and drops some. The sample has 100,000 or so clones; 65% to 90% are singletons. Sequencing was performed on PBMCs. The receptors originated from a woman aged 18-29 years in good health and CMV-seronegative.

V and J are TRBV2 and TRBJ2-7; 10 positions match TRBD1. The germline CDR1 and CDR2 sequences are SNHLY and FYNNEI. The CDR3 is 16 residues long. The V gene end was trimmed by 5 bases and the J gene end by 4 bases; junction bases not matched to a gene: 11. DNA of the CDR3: TGTGCCAGCAGTTCTGCTCGACAGGGGGCTAGGTACGAGCAGTACTTC. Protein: CASSSARQGARYEQYF. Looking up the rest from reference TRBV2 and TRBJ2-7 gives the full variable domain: EPEVTQTPSHQVTQMGQEVILRCVPISNHLYFYWYRQILGQKVEFLVSFYNNEISEKSEIFDDQFSVERPDGSNFTLKIRSTKLEDSAMYFCASSSARQGARYEQYFGPGTRLTVT.

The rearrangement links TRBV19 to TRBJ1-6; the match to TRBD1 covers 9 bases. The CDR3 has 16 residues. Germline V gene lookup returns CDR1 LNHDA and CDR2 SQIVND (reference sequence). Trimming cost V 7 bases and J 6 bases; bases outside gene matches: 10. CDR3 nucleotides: TGTGCCAGTACCAGCACCGGGACAGGGCTTAATTCACCCCTCCACTTT. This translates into CASTSTGTGLNSPLHF.

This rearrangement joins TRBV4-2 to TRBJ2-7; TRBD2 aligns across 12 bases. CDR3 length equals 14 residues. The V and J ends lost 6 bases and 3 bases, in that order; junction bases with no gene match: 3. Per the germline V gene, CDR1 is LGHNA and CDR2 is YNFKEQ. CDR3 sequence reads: CASRRLAGDYEQYF. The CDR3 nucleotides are TGTGCCAGCAGGCGACTAGCGGGAGACTACGAGCAGTACTTC.

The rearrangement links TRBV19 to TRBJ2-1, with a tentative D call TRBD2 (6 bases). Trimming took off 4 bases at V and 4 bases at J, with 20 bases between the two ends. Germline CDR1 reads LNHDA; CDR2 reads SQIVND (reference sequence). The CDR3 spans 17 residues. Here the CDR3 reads CASSSRSGSGSYNEQFF. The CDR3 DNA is TGTGCCAGTAGTAGTAGGAGCGGGTCAGGGAGTTACAATGAGCAGTTCTTC. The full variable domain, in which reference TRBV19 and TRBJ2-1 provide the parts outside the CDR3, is DGGITQSPKYLFRKEGQNVTLSCEQNLNHDAMYWYRQDPGQGLRLIYYSQIVNDFQKGDIAEGYSVSREKKESFPLTVTSAQKNPTAFYLCASSSRSGSGSYNEQFFGPGTRLTVL.

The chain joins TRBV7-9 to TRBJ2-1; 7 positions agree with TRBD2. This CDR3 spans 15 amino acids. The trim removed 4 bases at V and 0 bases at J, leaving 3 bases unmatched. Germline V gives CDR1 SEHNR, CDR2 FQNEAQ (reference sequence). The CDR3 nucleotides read TGTGCCAGCAGCTCCGGGGGGAGCTCCTACAATGAGCAGTTCTTC. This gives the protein CASSSGGSSYNEQFF.

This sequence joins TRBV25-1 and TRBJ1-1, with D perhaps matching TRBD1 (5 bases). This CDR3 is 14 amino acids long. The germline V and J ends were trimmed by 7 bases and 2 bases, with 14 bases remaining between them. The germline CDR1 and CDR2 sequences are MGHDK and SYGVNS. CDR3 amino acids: CASTRRGANTEAFF. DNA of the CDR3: TGTGCCAGCACGCGACGTGGGGCTAACACTGAAGCTTTCTTT.

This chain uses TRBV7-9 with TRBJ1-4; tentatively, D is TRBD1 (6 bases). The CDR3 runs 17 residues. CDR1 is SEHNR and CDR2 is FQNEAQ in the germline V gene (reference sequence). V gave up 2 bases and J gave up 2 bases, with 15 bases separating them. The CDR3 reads CASSLWGPTGTNEKLFF. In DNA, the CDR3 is TGTGCCAGCAGCTTATGGGGCCCCACAGGGACTAATGAAAAACTGTTTTTT.

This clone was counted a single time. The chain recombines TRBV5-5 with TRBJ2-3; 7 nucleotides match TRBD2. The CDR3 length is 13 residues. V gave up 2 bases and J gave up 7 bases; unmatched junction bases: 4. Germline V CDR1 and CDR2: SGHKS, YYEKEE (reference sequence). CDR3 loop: CASSFAGVYTQYF. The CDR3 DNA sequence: TGTGCCAGCAGCTTCGCGGGGGTTTATACGCAGTATTTT.

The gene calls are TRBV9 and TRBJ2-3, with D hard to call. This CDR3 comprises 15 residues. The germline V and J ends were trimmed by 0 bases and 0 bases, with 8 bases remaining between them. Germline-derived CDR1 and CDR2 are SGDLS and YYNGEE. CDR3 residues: CASSVGELSTDTQYF. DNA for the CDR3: TGTGCCAGCAGCGTAGGAGAACTCAGCACAGATACGCAGTATTTT.

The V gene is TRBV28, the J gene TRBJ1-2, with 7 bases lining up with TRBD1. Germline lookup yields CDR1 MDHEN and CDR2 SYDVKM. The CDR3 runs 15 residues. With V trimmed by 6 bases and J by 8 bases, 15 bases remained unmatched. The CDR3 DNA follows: TGTGCCAGCAGCAAAATCAACAGGGGATCACGAGGCTACACCTTC. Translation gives CASSKINRGSRGYTF.

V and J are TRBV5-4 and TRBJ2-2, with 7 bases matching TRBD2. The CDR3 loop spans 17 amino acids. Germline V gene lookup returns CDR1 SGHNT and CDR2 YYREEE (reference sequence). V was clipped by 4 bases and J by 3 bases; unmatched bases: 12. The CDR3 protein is CASSQTERERDTGELFF. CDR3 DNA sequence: TGTGCCAGCAGCCAGACCGAGCGGGAAAGAGACACCGGGGAGCTGTTTTTT.

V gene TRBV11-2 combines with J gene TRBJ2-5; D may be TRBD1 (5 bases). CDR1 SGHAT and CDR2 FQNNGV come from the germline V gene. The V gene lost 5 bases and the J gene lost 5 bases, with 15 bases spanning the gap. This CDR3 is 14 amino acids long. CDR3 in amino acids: CASSRQPSAETQYF. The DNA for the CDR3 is TGTGCCAGCAGCCGACAGCCGTCAGCGGAGACCCAGTACTTC.

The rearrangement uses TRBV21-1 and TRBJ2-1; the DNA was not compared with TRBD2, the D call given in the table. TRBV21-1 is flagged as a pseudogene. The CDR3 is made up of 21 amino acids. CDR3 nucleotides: TGTGCCAGCAGCAAAAGCCGGGGACTAGCGGGAGACAAAATCTCCAGGGATGAGCAGTTCTTC. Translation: CASSKSRGLAGDKISRDEQFF.

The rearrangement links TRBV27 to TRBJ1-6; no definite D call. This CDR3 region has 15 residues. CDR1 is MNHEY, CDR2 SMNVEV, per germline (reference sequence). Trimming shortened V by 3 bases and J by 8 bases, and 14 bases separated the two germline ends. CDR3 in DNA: TGTGCCAGCAGTTTGGGTCGTATCCTAGATTCACCCCTCCACTTT. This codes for CASSLGRILDSPLHF.

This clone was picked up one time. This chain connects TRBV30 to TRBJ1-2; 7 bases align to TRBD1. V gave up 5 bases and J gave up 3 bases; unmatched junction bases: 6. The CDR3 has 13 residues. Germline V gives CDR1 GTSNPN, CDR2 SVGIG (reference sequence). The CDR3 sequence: CAWPCRGDYGYTF. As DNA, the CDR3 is TGTGCCTGGCCCTGCAGGGGGGACTATGGCTACACCTTC.

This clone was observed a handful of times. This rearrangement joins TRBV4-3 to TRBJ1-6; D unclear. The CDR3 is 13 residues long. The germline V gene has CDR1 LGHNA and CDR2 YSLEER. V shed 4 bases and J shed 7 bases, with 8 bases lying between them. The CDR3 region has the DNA TGCGCCAGCAGCCTGACGAGGAATTCACCCCTCCACTTT. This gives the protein CASSLTRNSPLHF.

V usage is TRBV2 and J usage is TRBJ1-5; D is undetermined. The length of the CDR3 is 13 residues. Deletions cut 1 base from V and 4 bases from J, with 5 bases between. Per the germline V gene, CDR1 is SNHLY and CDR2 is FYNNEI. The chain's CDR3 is CASSEDGNQPQHF. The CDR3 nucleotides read TGTGCCAGCAGTGAAGACGGGAATCAGCCCCAGCATTTT.

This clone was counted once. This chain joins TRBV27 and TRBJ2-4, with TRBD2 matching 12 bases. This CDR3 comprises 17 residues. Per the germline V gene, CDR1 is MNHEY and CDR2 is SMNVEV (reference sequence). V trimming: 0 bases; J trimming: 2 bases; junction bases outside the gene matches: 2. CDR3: CASSLSLAGGPKNIQYF. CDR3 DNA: TGTGCCAGCAGTTTATCACTAGCGGGAGGTCCCAAAAACATTCAGTACTTC.

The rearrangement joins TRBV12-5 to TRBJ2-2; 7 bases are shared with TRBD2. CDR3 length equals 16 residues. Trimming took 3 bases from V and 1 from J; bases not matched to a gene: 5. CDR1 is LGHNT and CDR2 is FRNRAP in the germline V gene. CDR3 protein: CASGFMSSGNTGELFF. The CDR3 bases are TGTGCTAGTGGTTTCATGTCTAGCGGGAACACCGGGGAGCTGTTTTTT.

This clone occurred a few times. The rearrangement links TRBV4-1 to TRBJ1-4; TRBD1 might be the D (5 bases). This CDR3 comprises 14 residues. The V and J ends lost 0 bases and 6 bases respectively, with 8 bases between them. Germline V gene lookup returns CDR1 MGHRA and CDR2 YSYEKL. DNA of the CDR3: TGCGCCAGCAGCCAAGATAGCAGGGATGAAAAACTGTTTTTT. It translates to CASSQDSRDEKLFF.

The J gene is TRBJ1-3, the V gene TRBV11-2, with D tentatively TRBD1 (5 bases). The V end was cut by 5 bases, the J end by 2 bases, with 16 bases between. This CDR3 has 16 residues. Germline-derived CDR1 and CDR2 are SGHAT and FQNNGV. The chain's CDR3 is CASSLGPGGTGNTIYF. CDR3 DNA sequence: TGTGCCAGCAGCCTAGGCCCTGGGGGGACTGGAAACACCATATATTTT.

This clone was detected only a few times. CDR3 residues: CASSQAGQGASGANVLTF. For the CDR3, the DNA is TGCGCCAGCAGCCAAGCGGGACAGGGGGCCTCTGGGGCCAACGTCCTGACTTTC. J is TRBJ2-6 and V is TRBV4-3; 12 positions agree with TRBD1. CDR3 size: 18 residues. V lost 1 base, J lost 0 bases, and 1 base stayed unmatched. Germline CDR1 LGHNA, CDR2 YSLEER.

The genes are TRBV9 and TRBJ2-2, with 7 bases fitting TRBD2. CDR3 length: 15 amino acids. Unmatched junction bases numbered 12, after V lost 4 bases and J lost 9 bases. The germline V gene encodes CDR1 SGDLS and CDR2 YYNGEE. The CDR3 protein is CASSRDAGVQRELFF. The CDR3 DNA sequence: TGTGCCAGCAGCCGCGACGCGGGAGTCCAGAGGGAGCTGTTTTTT.

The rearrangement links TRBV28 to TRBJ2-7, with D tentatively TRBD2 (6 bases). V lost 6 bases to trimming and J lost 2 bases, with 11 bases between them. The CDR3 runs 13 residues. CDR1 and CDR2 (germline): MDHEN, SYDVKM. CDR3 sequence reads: CASSMGGAYEQYF. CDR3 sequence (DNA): TGTGCCAGCAGCATGGGCGGGGCCTACGAGCAGTACTTC.

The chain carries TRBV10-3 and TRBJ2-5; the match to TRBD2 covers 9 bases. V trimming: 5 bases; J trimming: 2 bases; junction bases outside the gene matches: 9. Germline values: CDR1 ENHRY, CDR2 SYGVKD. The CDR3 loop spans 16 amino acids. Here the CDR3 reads CAISSRLAEIQETQYF. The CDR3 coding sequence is TGTGCCATCAGTTCCAGACTAGCGGAGATACAAGAGACCCAGTACTTC.

The DNA of the CDR3 is TGTGCCAGTAGCAAGAGCTCTGGGGCCAACGTCCTGACTTTC. Its protein product is CASSKSSGANVLTF. The chain recombines TRBV19 with TRBJ2-6; no firm D call. V lost 6 bases to trimming and J lost 0 bases, with 6 bases between them. The length of the CDR3 is 14 residues. Germline V CDR1 and CDR2: LNHDA, SQIVND (reference sequence).